Presented here are 24 T cell receptor beta chains from one specimen sequenced in a study of spatial heterogeneity in lung cancer. Antigens of these TCRs are unknown. TCRdb re-derived calls from the 5' RACE reads in MiXCR, one entry per CDR3 protein. Here the sample spans approximately 3,100 distinct CDR3 sequences, around a tenth being singletons. Regarding time point: sample taken at primary tumor resection. The study, taken as a whole, reports: Expanded intratumoral alpha and beta TCR counts tracked tumor mutation counts.

The sample was lung tumor tissue, taken at surgery. All receptors come from a male donor with early-stage non-small cell lung cancer.

With regard to this clonotype: This may come from a read error, since a much larger clone is one base off. V and J are TRBV27 and TRBJ2-5; 8 bases line up with TRBD2. J was trimmed by 2 bases and V by 5 bases; bases with no gene match: 7. The CDR3 has 15 residues. Germline CDR1 reads MNHEY; CDR2 reads SMNVEV (reference sequence). The CDR3 DNA reads TGTGCCAGCAGTGCTTACTCGGGGGGGCAAGAGACCCAGTACTTC. Protein product: CASSAYSGGQETQYF.

The table lists this clonotype with a few counts. Its ends do not fully match the called genes, so a read error is possible. V gene TRBV29-1 combines with J gene TRBJ2-7; tentative D call: TRBD2 (5 bases). The CDR3 is 12 amino acids. From germline, CDR1 is SQVTM and CDR2 ANQGSEA. The CDR3 nucleotides are TGCAGCGTTGTTCGGGGTTCCTACGAGCAGTGCTTC. Amino acids: CSVVRGSYEQCF.

This clonotype qualifies as large. V gene TRBV7-2 combines with J gene TRBJ2-7, with no clear D. Trimming cost V 1 base and J 2 bases, with 3 bases left between them. The CDR3 has 12 amino acids. Germline V CDR1 and CDR2: SGHTA, FQGNSA. CDR3 amino acids: CASSLGAYEQYF. DNA for the CDR3: TGTGCCAGCAGCTTAGGGGCCTACGAGCAGTACTTC.

The chain carries TRBV7-9 and TRBJ2-7; TRBD2 agrees at 12 bases. CDR3 length: 15 amino acids. The germline CDR1 and CDR2 sequences are SEHNR and FQNEAQ (reference sequence). V dropped 5 bases and J dropped 4; count of bases not matched to a gene: 6. The CDR3 here is CASSPELAGGYEQYF. In DNA form, the CDR3 reads TGTGCCAGCAGCCCAGAACTAGCGGGGGGATACGAGCAGTACTTC.

Judged by abundance, this clonotype is medium-sized. This chain links TRBV4-1 with TRBJ2-7; unclear D gene. Looked up from germline, CDR1 is MGHRA and CDR2 is YSYEKL. There are 15 residues in the CDR3. The V and J ends lost 1 base and 3 bases respectively, with 13 bases between them. The CDR3 DNA sequence: TGCGCCAGCAGCCAAGTGGGTGGGCAGAACTACGAGCAGTACTTC. This translates into CASSQVGGQNYEQYF.

This clonotype was found a few times. The chain combines TRBV4-3 with TRBJ2-5; 13 nucleotides agree with TRBD2. Per the germline V gene, CDR1 is LGHNA and CDR2 is YSLEER. Trimming took 3 bases from V and 5 from J; bases not matched to a gene: 18. This CDR3 region has 20 residues. The CDR3 DNA is TGCGCCAGCAGCCACAAACGGGGGACTAGCGGGACTCCCGCTAGGGAGACCCAGTACTTC. The encoded protein is CASSHKRGTSGTPARETQYF.

This clonotype is labeled as medium-sized (0.01 to 0.1%). The CDR3 protein is CAFQGYNEQFF. For the CDR3, the DNA is TGTGCCTTTCAGGGCTACAATGAGCAGTTCTTC. This rearrangement joins TRBV30 to TRBJ2-1, with D possibly being TRBD1 (5 bases). The CDR3 contains 11 residues. From germline, CDR1 is GTSNPN and CDR2 SVGIG (reference sequence). The V gene lost 7 bases and the J gene lost 3 bases, with 7 bases spanning the gap.

In its sample, this clonotype was seen many times. The V call is TRBV4-3, the J call TRBJ2-1; a weak D match, TRBD1 (6 bases). The CDR3 has 14 amino acids. V lost 4 bases and J lost 4, with 11 bases in between. Germline CDR1 reads LGHNA; CDR2 reads YSLEER. CDR3 DNA sequence: TGCGCCAGCAGCCCCAGACAGGCGTACAATGAGCAGTTCTTC. Protein sequence: CASSPRQAYNEQFF.

There are many counts of this clonotype. The genes are TRBV10-2 and TRBJ1-1; D uncertain. Trimming removed 8 bases at V and 6 bases at J, with 7 bases between. Germline loops: CDR1 WSHSY, CDR2 SAAADI. The CDR3 covers 10 residues. The CDR3 DNA follows: TGCGCCAGCCGTGGACCTGAAGCTTTCTTT. Its protein product is CASRGPEAFF.

This clonotype ranks as medium-sized. The rearrangement joins TRBV3-1 to TRBJ1-1; 7 nucleotides agree with TRBD1. V was pared by 3 bases and J by 1 base, with 5 bases of the junction left unmatched. Germline V gene lookup returns CDR1 LGHDT and CDR2 YNNKEL (reference sequence). This CDR3 has 15 residues. Here the CDR3 DNA reads TGTGCCAGCAGCCAGTGGGGACAGCGGAACACTGAAGCTTTCTTT. This sequence encodes CASSQWGQRNTEAFF.

In its sample, this clonotype ranks as medium-sized. The rearrangement joins TRBV7-2 to TRBJ2-7, with unresolved D. This CDR3 has 13 residues. Germline-derived CDR1 and CDR2 are SGHTA and FQGNSA. Trimming removed 5 bases from V and 3 bases from J, with 11 bases in between. In nucleotides, the CDR3 is TGTGCCAGCAGCGCCTTTCTCCACTACGAGCAGTACTTC. Amino acids: CASSAFLHYEQYF.

This clonotype is medium-sized in the sample. The rearrangement uses TRBV30 and TRBJ1-2; 7 positions match TRBD1. The CDR3 length is 16 residues. Germline V CDR1 and CDR2: GTSNPN, SVGIG (reference sequence). Trimming removed 2 bases from V and 6 bases from J; junction bases left unmatched: 15. The CDR3 is CAWSPREGGIGNGYTF. CDR3 DNA sequence: TGTGCCTGGAGTCCCCGCGAAGGGGGCATCGGGAATGGCTACACCTTC.

This clonotype was observed a few times. This rearrangement joins TRBV2 to TRBJ2-7, with D perhaps TRBD1 (6 bases). Germline V gene sequence: CDR1 SNHLY, CDR2 FYNNEI. The CDR3 is 9 amino acids. V lost 8 bases, J lost 7 bases, and 6 bases lay in between. CDR3 region: CASGTEQYF. The CDR3, as DNA: TGTGCCAGCGGGACAGAGCAGTACTTC.

V gene TRBV12-3 or TRBV12-4 combines with J gene TRBJ2-1, with D possibly being TRBD1 or TRBD2 (6 bases each). The V end lost 7 bases, the J end lost 0 bases, and 16 bases lay between the germline ends. The CDR3 is made up of 16 amino acids. CDR3 nucleotides: TGTGCCAGCACCCGCCAAAGGGGGGACTCCTACAATGAGCAGTTCTTC. Encoded protein: CASTRQRGDSYNEQFF.

This clonotype counts as medium-sized (0.01 to 0.1%). V usage is TRBV4-2 and J usage is TRBJ2-3; D may be TRBD1 (5 bases). V lost 3 bases, J lost 4 bases, and 14 bases lay in between. The CDR3 sequence is 15 residues long. Germline assignment: CDR1 LGHNA and CDR2 YNFKEQ. The CDR3 DNA is TGTGCCAGCAGCCAGTTCGCAGGGAAGGCAGATACGCAGTATTTT. Protein sequence: CASSQFAGKADTQYF.

This clonotype was observed at least ten times. J is TRBJ2-7 and V is TRBV27; 9 nucleotides agree with TRBD2. V lost 9 bases, J lost 2 bases, and 5 bases stayed unmatched. The CDR3 covers 13 residues. The germline gives CDR1 MNHEY, CDR2 SMNVEV (reference sequence). CDR3 in amino acids: CASASGTTYEQYF. In DNA, the CDR3 is TGTGCCAGTGCTAGCGGGACCACCTACGAGCAGTACTTC.

In this sample, this clonotype turned up a few times. This rearrangement joins TRBV20-1 to TRBJ2-5; 8 bases match TRBD1. CDR3 length: 12 amino acids. CDR1 DFQATT and CDR2 SNEGSKA come from the germline V gene (reference sequence). Trimming at V came to 6 bases and at J to 6 bases, leaving 6 bases not matched to a gene. The CDR3 bases are TGCAGTGCAAATACAGGGGGGCAGACCCAGTACTTC. It encodes CSANTGGQTQYF.

This clonotype has a handful of counts. This chain links TRBV18 with TRBJ1-3; maybe TRBD1 (5 bases). The length of the CDR3 is 15 residues. Germline V gene lookup returns CDR1 KGHSH and CDR2 LQKENI. V lost 2 bases and J 0 bases, leaving 8 bases between the germline ends. The CDR3 nucleotides read TGTGCCAGCTCACCAGACAGCCGCTCTGGAAACACCATATATTTT. Translated: CASSPDSRSGNTIYF.

By share, this clonotype ranks as medium-sized. J is TRBJ2-7 and V is TRBV6-6; TRBD1 aligns across 9 bases. The junction had 8 bases not matched to a gene; V was cut back by 5 bases and J by 3 bases. This CDR3 spans 15 amino acids. The germline gives CDR1 MNHNY, CDR2 SVGAGI (reference sequence). The CDR3 sequence is CASSRGTGHFYEQYF. CDR3 sequence (DNA): TGTGCCAGCAGTCGAGGGACAGGGCACTTCTACGAGCAGTACTTC.

Comment on this clonotype: A clone one base away is much larger, so this may be a read error. A read error is likely, as this CDR3 ends without the conserved phenylalanine or tryptophan. The chain combines TRBV7-6 with TRBJ2-6; 9 nucleotides match TRBD1. After removal of 3 bases from V and 2 bases from J, the junction contained 8 bases not matched to a gene. The CDR3 is made up of 18 amino acids. Germline assignment: CDR1 SGHVS and CDR2 FNYEAQ. The CDR3 reads CASSLEGQGEAGANVLTL. Written as DNA, the CDR3 is TGTGCCAGCAGCTTGGAGGGACAGGGAGAGGCTGGGGCCAACGTCCTGACTCTC.

CDR3 in amino acids: CASSLVPGTGNSPLHF. The CDR3 DNA is TGTGCCAGCAGCTTAGTCCCCGGGACAGGGAACTCACCCCTCCACTTT. The V gene is TRBV7-2, the J gene TRBJ1-6, with 9 bases aligning to TRBD1. Germline values: CDR1 SGHTA, CDR2 FQGNSA. The J segment lost 10 bases and the V segment lost 1 base, leaving 8 bases of the junction unmatched. The CDR3 extends over 16 amino acids.

This clonotype is medium-sized (0.01 to 0.1%). The rearrangement links TRBV6-5 to TRBJ1-5; 10 positions match TRBD1. The trim removed 6 bases at V and 6 bases at J, leaving 5 bases unmatched. Germline CDR1 reads MNHEY; CDR2 reads SVGAGI. The CDR3 runs 14 residues. The CDR3 is CASSVTGGRQPQHF. CDR3 nucleotides: TGTGCCAGCAGCGTGACAGGGGGCCGTCAGCCCCAGCATTTT.

By its share, this clonotype is medium-sized. The rearrangement uses TRBV21-1 and TRBJ2-5; TRBD2 is the table's D call, not checked against the DNA. TRBV21-1 is deemed a pseudogene. The length of the CDR3 is 16 residues. As DNA, the CDR3 is TGTGCCAGCAGCAGAACACTAGCGGGGTACCAAGAGACCCAGTACTTC. Its protein product is CASSRTLAGYQETQYF.

In its sample, this clonotype was seen many times. The genes are TRBV29-1 and TRBJ1-2; D remains ambiguous. Trimming pared 6 bases from V and 3 bases from J, leaving 11 bases between. The CDR3 is 12 residues long. In germline, CDR1 is SQVTM, CDR2 ANQGSEA. CDR3 sequence (DNA): TGCAGCGTGACCTACGGGGACTATGGCTACACCTTC. Amino acids: CSVTYGDYGYTF.